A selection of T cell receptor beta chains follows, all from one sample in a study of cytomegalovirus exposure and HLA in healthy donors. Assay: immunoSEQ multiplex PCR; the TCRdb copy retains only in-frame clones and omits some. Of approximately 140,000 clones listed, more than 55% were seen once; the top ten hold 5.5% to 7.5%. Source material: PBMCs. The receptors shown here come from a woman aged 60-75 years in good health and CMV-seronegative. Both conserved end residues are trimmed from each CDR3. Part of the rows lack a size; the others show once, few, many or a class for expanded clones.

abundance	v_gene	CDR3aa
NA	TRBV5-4	ASTTGWANYGYT
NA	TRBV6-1	ASSEGLTGLGGLFDEQF
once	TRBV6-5	ASSPLGAQPQH
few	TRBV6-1	ASRYYGETQY
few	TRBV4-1	ASGQGNTEAF
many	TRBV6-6	ASSRTGDGGGNTIY
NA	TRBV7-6	ASSLIMSSYNEQF
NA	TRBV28	ASSQQGAGTQY
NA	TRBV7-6	ASSLMGGGETQY
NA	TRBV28	ASSLFPGNQPQH
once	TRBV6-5	ASTKQGQPQH
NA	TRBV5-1	ASSSRGGSNQPQH
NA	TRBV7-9	ASSWGTSGSIDEQF
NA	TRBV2	ASSEGLAGAHEQY
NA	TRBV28	ASSLGGGNSGSRDNEQF
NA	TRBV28	ASTRNPYQETQY
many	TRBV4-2	ASSQDGGPGVAKNIQY
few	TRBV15	ATSRAGGNEQY
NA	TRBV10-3	AISGSGTGESGNTIY
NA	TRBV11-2	ASSLYRTGELF
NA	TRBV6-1	ASSPEDRTIYGYT
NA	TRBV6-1	ASSPLRDTGELF
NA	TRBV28	ASSFLAGADTQY
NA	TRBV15	ATSRDLTGSAKNIQY